The subject of this entry is one T cell receptor beta chain. CDR1 is SGHDN, CDR2 FVKESK, per germline. V shed 1 base and J shed 4 bases, with 11 bases lying between them. The CDR3 covers 16 residues. PCR involved 60 Vbeta and 13 Jbeta primers. Here immunoSEQ multiplex PCR was the method, and the copy in TCRdb shows in-frame clones only, minus some. This sample has roughly 120,000 clones, with around 74% found just once. This specimen belongs to a study of cytomegalovirus exposure and HLA in healthy donors. The specimen was PBMCs. The TCR sequence derives from a man in his thirties or forties in good health and CMV-seropositive. V usage is TRBV14 and J usage is TRBJ1-6; D gene ambiguous. This CDR3 reads CASSQGRGFYNSPLHF. In DNA form, the CDR3 reads TGTGCCAGCAGCCAAGGTCGGGGTTTTTATAATTCACCCCTCCACTTT.